This is a list of T cell receptor beta chains from one sample in a study of T-cell memory formation after mild COVID-19. TCRdb independently ran MiXCR on the 5' RACE reads; one entry per CDR3 protein. Here the sample spans nearly 250,000 distinct CDR3 sequences, less than 20% being singletons. The sequenced material came from PBMCs or a T cell subset sorted from them (not recorded which). These TCRs come from an adult woman who had mild COVID-19 (a few samples of this study predate the infection). Cell type and time point are not known. Both conserved end residues are part of each CDR3. D genes are given only for firm matches. Some rows have no size entry. The others give once, few or many, or a class for an expanded clone.

cdr3_nt	cdr3_aa	j_call	d_call	v_call	clone_size
TGCGCCAGCAGTCGTCGCGAGGGAAACAATGAGCAGTTCTTC	CASSRREGNNEQFF	TRBJ2-1	-	TRBV5-1	-
TGTGCCAGCAGCAAAGGGGGATCCGGGGGTGAGGCACTCGGGAACACTGAAGCTTTCTTT	CASSKGGSGGEALGNTEAFF	TRBJ1-1	-	TRBV21-1	few
TGCGCCAGCAGCCCCCCTTCGCGAGAGACCCAGTACTTC	CASSPPSRETQYF	TRBJ2-5	-	TRBV5-1	few
TGTGCTAGTGGTTTGGTTTTGGGTGCTGGGGCCAACGTCCTGACTTTC	CASGLVLGAGANVLTF	TRBJ2-6	-	TRBV12-5	-
TGTGCCATCAGTGAGACCGGACAGGCGGCCCACTTT	CAISETGQAAHF	TRBJ1-6	TRBD1	TRBV10-3	-
TGTGCCAGCAGGAACAGGGTCGAACTGAACACTGAAGCTTTCTTT	CASRNRVELNTEAFF	TRBJ1-1	-	TRBV12-3/TRBV12-4	-
TGCGCCAGCAGCTTACCGGGACAGGGAGCCTACAATGAGCAGTTCTTC	CASSLPGQGAYNEQFF	TRBJ2-1	TRBD1	TRBV5-1	-
TGTGCCAGCAGCCGGGACGGCGCAAGACAAGAGACCCAGTACTTC	CASSRDGARQETQYF	TRBJ2-5	-	TRBV12-3/TRBV12-4	-
TGTGCCAGCAGTTCCCTCCACCCGGACAAAAGAGTTGAAGCTTTCTTT	CASSSLHPDKRVEAFF	TRBJ1-1	-	TRBV6-2/TRBV6-3	few
TGTGCCAGCAGCTTAGTGGGGGCAGTGAACACTGAAGCTTTCTTT	CASSLVGAVNTEAFF	TRBJ1-1	-	TRBV11-2	few
TGTGCCAGCAGCCGAGGGACAGGGGGGAGGGAGACCCAGTACTTC	CASSRGTGGRETQYF	TRBJ2-5	TRBD1	TRBV6-5	few
TGCAGTGCTAGCGGGACTAGCAACTACGAGCAGTACTTC	CSASGTSNYEQYF	TRBJ2-7	TRBD2	TRBV20-1	few
TGTGCCAGCAGCTTAGGACAGGGAGTTATTAACTATGGCTACACCTTC	CASSLGQGVINYGYTF	TRBJ1-2	TRBD1	TRBV7-2	-
TGTGCCACCGGCAGGGGCAATCAGCCCCAGCATTTT	CATGRGNQPQHF	TRBJ1-5	-	TRBV24-1	-
TGTGCCAGCAGTAAGGACACTGAAAACATTCAGTACTTC	CASSKDTENIQYF	TRBJ2-4	-	TRBV2	-
TGTGCCAGCGACTCCTACTCCGGGACTAGGCCTACAGATACGCAGTATTTT	CASDSYSGTRPTDTQYF	TRBJ2-3	TRBD2	TRBV7-9	many